This T cell receptor beta chain was sequenced for a study of T-cell memory formation after mild COVID-19. Germline-derived CDR1 and CDR2 are GTSNPN and SVGIG (reference sequence). CDR3 length equals 11 residues. The trim removed 7 bases at V and 4 bases at J, leaving 3 bases unmatched. TCRdb itself ran the 5' RACE reads through MiXCR, one entry per CDR3 protein. This sample has about 290,000 distinct CDR3 sequences, with more than 15% found just once. Whole-study findings and limits: There was a balanced CD4/CD8 profile in clones contracting day 15 to 85, and later expanders leaned CD4+.

This clonotype was counted a few times. Its matching antigen is unknown. The clonotype was recovered from a young man who had mild COVID-19 (a few samples of this study predate the infection). Cell type and time point are not known. The genes are TRBV30 and TRBJ2-7; 8 nucleotides line up with TRBD1. The sample consisted of PBMCs or a T cell subset sorted from them (not recorded which). CDR3 in amino acids: CASGQVYEQYF. The DNA for the CDR3 is TGTGCCTCGGGACAGGTATACGAGCAGTACTTC.